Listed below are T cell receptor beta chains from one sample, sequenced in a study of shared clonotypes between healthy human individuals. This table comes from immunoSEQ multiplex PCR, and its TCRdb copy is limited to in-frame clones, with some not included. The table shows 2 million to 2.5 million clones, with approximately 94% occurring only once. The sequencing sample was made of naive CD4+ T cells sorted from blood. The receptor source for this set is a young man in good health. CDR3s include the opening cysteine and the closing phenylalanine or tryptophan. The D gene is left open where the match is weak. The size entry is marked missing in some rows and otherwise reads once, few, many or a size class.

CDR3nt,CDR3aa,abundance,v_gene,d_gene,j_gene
TGTGCCAGCAGTTTATCCTCAGTTTCACCCCTCCACTTT,CASSLSSVSPLHF,NA,TRBV27,NA,TRBJ1-6
TGTGCCAGCAGCCCCGGACCGAACACCGGGGAGCTGTTTTTT,CASSPGPNTGELFF,NA,TRBV7-3,NA,TRBJ2-2
TGTGCCATCAGTGAGTCCGGGGGCGGTCAGCCCCAGCATTTT,CAISESGGGQPQHF,NA,TRBV10-3,NA,TRBJ1-5
TGTGCCAGCAGCTCAACAGGGCTGGGGGAAAAACTGTTTTTT,CASSSTGLGEKLFF,NA,TRBV7-9,NA,TRBJ1-4
TGTGCCAGCAGCTTAGTACTCAATGAGCAGTTCTTC,CASSLVLNEQFF,once,TRBV7-2,NA,TRBJ2-1
TGTGCCAGCAGCCCGGCGGTGAACACTGAAGCTTTCTTT,CASSPAVNTEAFF,NA,TRBV27,NA,TRBJ1-1
TGTGCCAGCAGTTTAGGGGGGTGGCAGCCCCAGCATTTT,CASSLGGWQPQHF,NA,TRBV28,NA,TRBJ1-5
TGTGCCAGCAGCGCTACAGGGGGCCGGAATGAAAAACTGTTTTTT,CASSATGGRNEKLFF,NA,TRBV6-5,TRBD1,TRBJ1-4
TGTGCCAGCAGCCCCGGACTAGCGGGGGGTTTTGAGACCCAGTACTTC,CASSPGLAGGFETQYF,NA,TRBV5-4,TRBD2,TRBJ2-5
TGCGCCAGCAGCCAAGATCCTATAGCCGGGGGTCGGTATTCCGGGGAGCTGTTTTTT,CASSQDPIAGGRYSGELFF,once,TRBV4-1,NA,TRBJ2-2
TGTGCCAGCAGCTTAGCCGAGGGGGCGAACACTGAAGCTTTCTTT,CASSLAEGANTEAFF,once,TRBV7-6,TRBD1,TRBJ1-1
TGTGCCAGCAGTTTTAGGAGGGCCAACACTGAAGCTTTCTTT,CASSFRRANTEAFF,NA,TRBV27,NA,TRBJ1-1
TGTGCCAGCAGCCCCTCGCCGGGGCAGGGGGCGCTGGCCAAAAACATTCAGTACTTC,CASSPSPGQGALAKNIQYF,NA,TRBV5-4,TRBD1,TRBJ2-4
TGCGCCAGCAGCCAAGATGGGACAGGGGGAAGGTACGAGCAGTACTTC,CASSQDGTGGRYEQYF,NA,TRBV4-1,TRBD1,TRBJ2-7
TGTGCCAGCAGACACGGGGGTGAAGCTTTCTTT,CASRHGGEAFF,NA,TRBV11-2,NA,TRBJ1-1
TGTGCCAGTAGTCCAATACAGGGGGCTAACTATGGCTACACCTTC,CASSPIQGANYGYTF,NA,TRBV19,TRBD1,TRBJ1-2
TGTGCCAGCAGCTTTCAGGAGAACACTGAAGCTTTCTTT,CASSFQENTEAFF,NA,TRBV7-6,NA,TRBJ1-1
TGTGCCAGTAGTACAGGAAGGGGCTGGGCTGAAGCTTTCTTT,CASSTGRGWAEAFF,NA,TRBV19,NA,TRBJ1-1
TGTGCCAGCAGCTCCCGGGACAGCTATGGCTACACCTTC,CASSSRDSYGYTF,few,TRBV9,TRBD1,TRBJ1-2
TGTGCCAGCAGTGGGTACAGGGGGCCCCAGCATTTT,CASSGYRGPQHF,NA,TRBV6-6,TRBD1,TRBJ1-5
TGTGCCAGCAGTTTAGGGGACACCACTGAAGCTTTCTTT,CASSLGDTTEAFF,NA,TRBV6-6,NA,TRBJ1-1
TGTGCCTGGAGTGCCGTAGGGACCACCGGGGAGCTGTTTTTT,CAWSAVGTTGELFF,NA,TRBV30,NA,TRBJ2-2
TGTGCCAGCAGCTTAGGGAGTCTCGATCGGAAACTGTTTTTT,CASSLGSLDRKLFF,NA,TRBV11-2,NA,TRBJ1-4
TGTGCCTGGAGTGTAACCCGGACAGGACTAACTGGGGGTCAGCCCCAGCATTTT,CAWSVTRTGLTGGQPQHF,NA,TRBV30,TRBD1,TRBJ1-5
TGTGCCAGCAGCTTAGCCCAGACTCGGCCCCAGCATTTT,CASSLAQTRPQHF,NA,TRBV11-2,NA,TRBJ1-5
TGTGCCAGCAGTGAAGGACTAGCGATCAGAGACACCGGGGAGCTGTTTTTT,CASSEGLAIRDTGELFF,NA,TRBV2,TRBD2,TRBJ2-2
TGTGCCAGCTCACCCACCGAGTGGGGAGTTAATGAAAAACTGTTTTTT,CASSPTEWGVNEKLFF,NA,TRBV18,NA,TRBJ1-4
TGTGCCTGGAGGGTAAGCGGGGGGGCCTACGAGCAGTACTTC,CAWRVSGGAYEQYF,NA,TRBV30,TRBD2,TRBJ2-7
TGCAGCGTTTCCCGGGACCTAGGGCGCGACGAGCAGTACTTC,CSVSRDLGRDEQYF,NA,TRBV29-1,NA,TRBJ2-7
TGCGCCAGCAGCTCTCTACCGATGAACACTGAAGCTTTCTTT,CASSSLPMNTEAFF,once,TRBV5-1,NA,TRBJ1-1
TGTGCCAGCAGCTTAGACAGGGGGAGCTCCTACGAGCAGTACTTC,CASSLDRGSSYEQYF,NA,TRBV11-2,TRBD1,TRBJ2-7
TGCGCCAGCAGCCTCGGGACAGGGACCTACGAGCAGTACTTC,CASSLGTGTYEQYF,NA,TRBV5-1,TRBD1,TRBJ2-7
TGCGCCAGCAGCCGAGGGGGCCCGGGACTAGCGGGCCAAGAGACCCAGTACTTC,CASSRGGPGLAGQETQYF,NA,TRBV5-1,TRBD2,TRBJ2-5
TGTGCCAGCAGCTTAGATCGAACGGGGGTGGAGACCCAGTACTTC,CASSLDRTGVETQYF,NA,TRBV11-2,NA,TRBJ2-5
TGCGCCAGCAGCTTGCTGGGAGGAGACACTGAAGCTTTCTTT,CASSLLGGDTEAFF,NA,TRBV5-1,NA,TRBJ1-1
TGTGCCAGCAGCTGGGGAATCGGAGATACGCAGTATTTT,CASSWGIGDTQYF,NA,TRBV11-2,NA,TRBJ2-3
TGTGCCAGCAGCGTTTTAGCGGGAACCTCCTACAATGAGCAGTTCTTC,CASSVLAGTSYNEQFF,NA,TRBV9,TRBD2,TRBJ2-1
TGTGCCAGCAGCTTAAGGGAGGGATCAACGACTGAAGCTTTCTTT,CASSLREGSTTEAFF,NA,TRBV7-8,NA,TRBJ1-1
TGTGCCTCCGACAGCCGCTATGGCTACACCTTC,CASDSRYGYTF,NA,TRBV19,NA,TRBJ1-2
TGTGCCAGCAGCCCATCGGCCCTCGTCCATGAGCAGTTCTTC,CASSPSALVHEQFF,NA,TRBV7-9,NA,TRBJ2-1
TGCGCCAGCAGCCCCGACAGTAGAGGACCGTACTTC,CASSPDSRGPYF,NA,TRBV5-1,NA,TRBJ2-7
TGTGCCAGCAGCCGCGATCTGTTGCAGCGGAAACTGTTTTTT,CASSRDLLQRKLFF,NA,TRBV28,NA,TRBJ1-4